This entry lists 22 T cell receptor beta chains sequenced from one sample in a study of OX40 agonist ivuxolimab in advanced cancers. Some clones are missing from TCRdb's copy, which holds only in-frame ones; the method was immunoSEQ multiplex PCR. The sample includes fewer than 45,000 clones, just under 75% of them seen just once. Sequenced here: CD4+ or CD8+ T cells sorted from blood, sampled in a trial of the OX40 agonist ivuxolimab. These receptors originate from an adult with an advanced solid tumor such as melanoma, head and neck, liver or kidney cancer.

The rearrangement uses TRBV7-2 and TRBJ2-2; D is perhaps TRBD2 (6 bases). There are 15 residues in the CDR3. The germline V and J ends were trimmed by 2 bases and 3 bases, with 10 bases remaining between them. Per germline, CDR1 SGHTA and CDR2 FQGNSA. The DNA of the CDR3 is TGTGCCAGCAGCTTAACGCCGGGGGACACCGGGGAGCTGTTTTTT. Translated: CASSLTPGDTGELFF.

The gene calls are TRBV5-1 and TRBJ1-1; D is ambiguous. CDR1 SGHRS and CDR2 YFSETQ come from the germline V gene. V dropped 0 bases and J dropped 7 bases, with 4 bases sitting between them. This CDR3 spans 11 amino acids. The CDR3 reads CASSLDREAFF. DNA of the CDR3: TGCGCCAGCAGCTTGGACCGTGAAGCTTTCTTT.

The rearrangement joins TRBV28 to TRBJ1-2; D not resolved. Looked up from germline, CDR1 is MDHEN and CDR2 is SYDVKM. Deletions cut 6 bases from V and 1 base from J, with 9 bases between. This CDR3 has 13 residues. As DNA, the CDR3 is TGTGCCAGCAGCCCCGGTCTTAACTATGGCTACACCTTC. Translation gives CASSPGLNYGYTF.

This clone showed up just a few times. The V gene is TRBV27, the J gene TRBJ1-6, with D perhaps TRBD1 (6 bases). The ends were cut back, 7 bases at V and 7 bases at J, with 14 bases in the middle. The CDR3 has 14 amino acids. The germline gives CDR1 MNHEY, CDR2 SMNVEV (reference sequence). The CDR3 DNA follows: TGTGCCAGCAACGTCCAGGGGCCCAATTCACCCCTCCACTTT. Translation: CASNVQGPNSPLHF.

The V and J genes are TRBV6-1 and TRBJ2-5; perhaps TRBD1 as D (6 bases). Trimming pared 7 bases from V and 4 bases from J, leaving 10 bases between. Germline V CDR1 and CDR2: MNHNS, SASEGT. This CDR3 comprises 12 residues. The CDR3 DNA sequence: TGTGCCAGCAAAACAGGGAGAGAGACCCAGTACTTC. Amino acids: CASKTGRETQYF.

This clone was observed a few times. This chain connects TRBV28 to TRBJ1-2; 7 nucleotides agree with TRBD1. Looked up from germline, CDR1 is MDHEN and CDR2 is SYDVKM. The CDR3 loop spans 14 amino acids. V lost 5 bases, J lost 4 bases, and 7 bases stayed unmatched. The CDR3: CASSPRQGAYGYTF. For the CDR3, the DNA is TGTGCCAGCAGTCCTCGACAGGGTGCCTATGGCTACACCTTC.

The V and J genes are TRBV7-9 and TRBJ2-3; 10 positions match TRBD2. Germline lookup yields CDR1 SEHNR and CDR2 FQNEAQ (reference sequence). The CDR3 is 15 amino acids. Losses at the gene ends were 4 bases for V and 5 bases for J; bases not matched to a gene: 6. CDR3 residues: CASSSSGLARDTQYF. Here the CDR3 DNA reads TGTGCCAGCAGCTCCTCGGGACTAGCGAGAGATACGCAGTATTTT.

In DNA form, the CDR3 reads TGTGCCAGCTCACGAGACAGAGATACGCAGTATTTT. Residues: CASSRDRDTQYF. The chain joins TRBV18 to TRBJ2-3; possibly TRBD1 for D (5 bases). The CDR3 sequence is 12 residues long. V was shortened by 4 bases and J by 5 bases, with 7 bases between the two germline ends. The germline gives CDR1 KGHSH, CDR2 LQKENI.

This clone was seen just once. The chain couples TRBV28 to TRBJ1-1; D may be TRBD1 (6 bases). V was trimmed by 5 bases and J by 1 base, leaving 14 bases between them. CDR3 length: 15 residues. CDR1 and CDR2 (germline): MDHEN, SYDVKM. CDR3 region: CASSPSRGGNTEAFF. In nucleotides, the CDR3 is TGTGCCAGCAGTCCCTCGAGGGGGGGGAACACTGAAGCTTTCTTT.

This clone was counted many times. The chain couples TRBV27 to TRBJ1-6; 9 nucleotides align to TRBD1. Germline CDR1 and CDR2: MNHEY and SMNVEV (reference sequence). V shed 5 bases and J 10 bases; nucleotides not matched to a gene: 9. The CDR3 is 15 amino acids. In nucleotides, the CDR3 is TGTGCCAGCAGTGTAACAGGGACAGGGTGGTCACCCCTCCACTTT. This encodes CASSVTGTGWSPLHF.

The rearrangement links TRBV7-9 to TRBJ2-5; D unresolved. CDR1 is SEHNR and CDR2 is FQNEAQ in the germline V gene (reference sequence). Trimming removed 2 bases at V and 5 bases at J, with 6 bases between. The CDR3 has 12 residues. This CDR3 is CASSLLSETQYF. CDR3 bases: TGTGCCAGCAGCTTATTGTCTGAGACCCAGTACTTC.

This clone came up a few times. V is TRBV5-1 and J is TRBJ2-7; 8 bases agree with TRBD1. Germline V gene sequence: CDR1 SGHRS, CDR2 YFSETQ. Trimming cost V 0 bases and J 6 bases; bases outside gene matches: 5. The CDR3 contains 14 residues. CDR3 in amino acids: CASSLGQGSLEQYF. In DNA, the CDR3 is TGCGCCAGCAGCTTGGGACAGGGGAGCCTCGAGCAGTACTTC.

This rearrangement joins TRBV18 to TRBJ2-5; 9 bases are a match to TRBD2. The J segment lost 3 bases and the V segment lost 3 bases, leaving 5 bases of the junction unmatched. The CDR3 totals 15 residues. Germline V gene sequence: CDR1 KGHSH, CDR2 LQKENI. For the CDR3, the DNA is TGTGCCAGCTCACCGCGGGGGGGATTTAAAGAGACCCAGTACTTC. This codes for CASSPRGGFKETQYF. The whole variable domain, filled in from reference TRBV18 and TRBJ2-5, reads NAGVMQNPRHLVRRRGQEARLRCSPMKGHSHVYWYRQLPEEGLKFMVYLQKENIIDESGMPKERFSAEFPKEGPSILRIQQVVRGDSAAYFCASSPRGGFKETQYFGPGTRLLVL.

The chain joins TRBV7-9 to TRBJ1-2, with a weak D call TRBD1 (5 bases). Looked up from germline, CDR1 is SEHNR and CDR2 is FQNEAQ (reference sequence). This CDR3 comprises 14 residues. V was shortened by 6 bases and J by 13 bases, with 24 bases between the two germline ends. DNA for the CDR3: TGTGCCAGCAGGGATCCGGTTGAGAGGACACAAGCCACCTTC. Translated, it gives CASRDPVERTQATF.

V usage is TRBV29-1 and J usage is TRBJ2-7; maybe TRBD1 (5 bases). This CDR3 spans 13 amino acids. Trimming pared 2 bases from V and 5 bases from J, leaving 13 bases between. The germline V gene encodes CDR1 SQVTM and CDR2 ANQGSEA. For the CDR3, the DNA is TGCAGCGTTGAATCCCAGGGAAAGGACGAGCAGTACTTC. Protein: CSVESQGKDEQYF.

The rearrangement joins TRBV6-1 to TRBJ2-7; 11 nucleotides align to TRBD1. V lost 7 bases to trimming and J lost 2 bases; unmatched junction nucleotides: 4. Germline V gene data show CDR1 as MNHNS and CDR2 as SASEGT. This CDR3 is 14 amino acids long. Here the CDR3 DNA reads TGTGCCAGCATATCGGGACAGGGGGCCTACGAGCAGTACTTC. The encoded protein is CASISGQGAYEQYF.

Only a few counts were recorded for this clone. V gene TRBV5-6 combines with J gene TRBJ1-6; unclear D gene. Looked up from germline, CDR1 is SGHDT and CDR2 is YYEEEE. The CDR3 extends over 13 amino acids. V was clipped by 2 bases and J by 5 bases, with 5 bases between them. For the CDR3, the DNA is TGTGCCAGCAGCTTAGCGGATAATTCACCCCTCCACTTT. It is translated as CASSLADNSPLHF.

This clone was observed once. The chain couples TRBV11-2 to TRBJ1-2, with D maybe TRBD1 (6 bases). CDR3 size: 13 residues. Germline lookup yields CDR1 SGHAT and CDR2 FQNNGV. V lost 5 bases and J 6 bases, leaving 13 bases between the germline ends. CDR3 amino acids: CASSLNRVHGYTF. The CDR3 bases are TGTGCCAGCAGCCTGAACAGGGTCCATGGCTACACCTTC.

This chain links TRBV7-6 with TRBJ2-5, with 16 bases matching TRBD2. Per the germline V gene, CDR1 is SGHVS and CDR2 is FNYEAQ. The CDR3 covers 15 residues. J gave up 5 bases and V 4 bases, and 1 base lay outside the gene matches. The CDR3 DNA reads TGTGCCAGCAGCTCGGGACTAGCGGGGGGGGAGACCCAGTACTTC. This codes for CASSSGLAGGETQYF.

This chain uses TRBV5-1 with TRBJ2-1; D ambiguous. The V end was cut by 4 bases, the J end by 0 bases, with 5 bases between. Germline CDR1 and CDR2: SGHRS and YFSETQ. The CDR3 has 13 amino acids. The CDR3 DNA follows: TGCGCCAGCAGCACGAGCTCCTACAATGAGCAGTTCTTC. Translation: CASSTSSYNEQFF.

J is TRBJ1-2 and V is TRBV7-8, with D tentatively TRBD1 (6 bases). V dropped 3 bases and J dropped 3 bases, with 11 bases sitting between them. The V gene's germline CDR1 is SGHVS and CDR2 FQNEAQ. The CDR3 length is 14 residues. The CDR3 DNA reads TGTGCCAGCAGCTTCGAGACAGGTTACTATGGCTACACCTTC. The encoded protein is CASSFETGYYGYTF.

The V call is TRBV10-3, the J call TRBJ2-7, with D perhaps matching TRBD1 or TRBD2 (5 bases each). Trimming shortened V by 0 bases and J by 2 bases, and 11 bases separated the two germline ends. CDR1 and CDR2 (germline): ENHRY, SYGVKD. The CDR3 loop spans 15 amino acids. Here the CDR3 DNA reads TGTGCCATCAGTGAGTCACGTGGGGGAACCTACGAGCAGTACTTC. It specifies CAISESRGGTYEQYF.